This T cell receptor (beta chain) was retrieved from a study of shared clonotypes between healthy human individuals. Running of the assay took place at deep level. TCRdb's copy holds only in-frame clones and misses some; the assay was immunoSEQ multiplex PCR. The sample includes 900,000 to 1,200,000 clones, approximately 78% of them seen just once. This clone was picked up a small number of times. Sequencing was performed on memory CD4+ T cells from PBMCs. As to subset: CD45RA-negative fraction. This TCR derives from a man between 18 and 35 years old in good health. Some clones in this sample may be carry-over from other donors' samples.

DNA of the CDR3: TGTGCCAGCAGCGGCGGGATTCAAGAGACCCAGTACTTC. Encoded protein: CASSGGIQETQYF. J is TRBJ2-5 and V is TRBV9, with D possibly matching TRBD2 (6 bases). The V and J ends lost 3 bases and 2 bases respectively, with 8 bases between them. This CDR3 has 13 amino acids. Per germline, CDR1 SGDLS and CDR2 YYNGEE. Full variable domain (outside the CDR3, taken from reference TRBV9 and TRBJ2-5): DSGVTQTPKHLITATGQRVTLRCSPRSGDLSVYWYQQSLDQGLQFLIQYYNGEERAKGNILERFSAQQFPDLHSELNLSSLELGDSALYFCASSGGIQETQYFGPGTRLLVL.